These 21 T cell receptor beta chains were all obtained from the same sample, sequenced in a study of T cells in Graves' hyperthyroidism and ophthalmopathy. RNA transcripts served as the template for amplifying TCR beta CDR3 regions. HTBI primers drove first-round RT-PCR of the TCR CDR3. One entry per CDR3 protein, called by TCRdb with MiXCR from the multiplex PCR reads. The table records nearly 600,000 distinct CDR3 sequences, approximately 15% of them present only once. Sequenced material: blood. These receptors were obtained from a woman younger than 30 with Graves' ophthalmopathy.

There are many counts of this clonotype. The chain's CDR3 is CASSEQGAAETQYF. CDR3 nucleotide sequence: TGTGCCAGCAGTGAACAGGGGGCGGCAGAGACCCAGTACTTC. The chain employs TRBV2 and TRBJ2-5, with 8 bases matching TRBD1. CDR1 and CDR2 from the germline V gene are SNHLY and FYNNEI. The length of the CDR3 is 14 residues. The junction had 3 bases not matched to a gene; V was cut back by 2 bases and J by 4 bases.

This clonotype was seen repeatedly, ten times or more. The chain couples TRBV9 to TRBJ2-1; tentatively, D is TRBD2 (6 bases). The V and J ends lost 2 bases and 5 bases respectively, with 17 bases between them. This CDR3 comprises 16 residues. CDR1 SGDLS and CDR2 YYNGEE come from the germline V gene. CDR3 bases: TGTGCCAGCAGCGTCTCCGTGGCGGGGCTGAACAATGAGCAGTTCTTC. This sequence encodes CASSVSVAGLNNEQFF.

The rearrangement links TRBV5-1 to TRBJ2-3; 13 bases match TRBD2. The CDR3 sequence is 20 residues long. V was clipped by 5 bases and J by 2 bases; unmatched bases: 17. Germline loops: CDR1 SGHRS, CDR2 YFSETQ. CDR3 residues: CASSRLLAGGTRTPTDTQYF. The CDR3 DNA follows: TGCGCCAGCAGTCGTCTACTAGCGGGGGGGACCCGGACCCCCACAGATACGCAGTATTTT.

Concerning this clonotype: A single base separates this from a much larger clone, so it may be a read error. For the CDR3, the DNA is TGTGCCGGCAGCTTAGGGGCCAAAAACATTCAGTACTTC. It specifies CAGSLGAKNIQYF. The genes are TRBV7-2 and TRBJ2-4, with D unresolved. Germline V gives CDR1 SGHTA, CDR2 FQGNSA. This CDR3 region has 13 residues.

This clonotype showed up many times. The rearrangement joins TRBV12-3 or TRBV12-4 to TRBJ2-2; D not certain. Trimming took off 3 bases at V and 0 bases at J, with 11 bases between the two ends. This CDR3 is 16 amino acids long. The CDR3 loop is CASSFGRQTNTGELFF. The CDR3 DNA reads as TGTGCCAGCAGTTTCGGTCGGCAGACGAACACCGGGGAGCTGTTTTTT.

This clonotype was observed at least ten times. The rearrangement joins TRBV12-3 or TRBV12-4 to TRBJ2-5; TRBD2 matches 7 bases. The CDR3 is 14 amino acids. Unmatched junction bases numbered 5, after V lost 3 bases and J lost 4 bases. CDR3 amino acids: CASSLAGVVETQYF. For the CDR3, the DNA is TGTGCCAGCAGTTTGGCGGGAGTCGTAGAGACCCAGTACTTC.

This chain links TRBV6-1 with TRBJ2-4; D might be TRBD1 (5 bases). V lost 2 bases and J lost 0, with 14 bases in between. CDR3 length equals 17 residues. Germline CDR1 reads MNHNS; CDR2 reads SASEGT. CDR3 region: CASSEQGLRAAKNIQYF. The CDR3 coding sequence is TGTGCCAGCAGTGAACAGGGCCTTAGGGCAGCCAAAAACATTCAGTACTTC.

This clonotype was detected only a few times. The rearrangement joins TRBV18 to TRBJ1-1, with D possibly being TRBD1 (6 bases). The CDR3 contains 15 residues. Trimming stripped 3 bases from V and 1 base from J, with 12 bases between. Germline V CDR1 and CDR2: KGHSH, LQKENI. CDR3 bases: TGTGCCAGCTCACCTATGGACAGATCGAACACTGAAGCTTTCTTT. It specifies CASSPMDRSNTEAFF.

This clonotype was detected ten times or more. The gene calls are TRBV5-1 and TRBJ2-7; D is undetermined. Germline CDR1 SGHRS, CDR2 YFSETQ. V lost 1 base to trimming and J lost 3 bases, with 11 bases between them. The CDR3 has 14 amino acids. The CDR3 spells CASSLTRTFYEQYF. The CDR3 DNA is TGCGCCAGCAGCTTGACCCGGACGTTCTACGAGCAGTACTTC.

This clonotype has ten or more counts. The CDR3 loop is CASSYHRQGARGYTF. As DNA, the CDR3 is TGTGCCAGCAGTTACCATCGACAGGGGGCGCGTGGCTACACCTTC. The rearrangement links TRBV6-2 or TRBV6-3 to TRBJ1-2; 10 nucleotides agree with TRBD1. V was clipped by 2 bases and J by 7 bases; unmatched bases: 7. This CDR3 is 15 amino acids long. Germline V gene lookup returns CDR1 MNHEY and CDR2 SVGEGT.

The chain recombines TRBV4-2 with TRBJ2-2; D is perhaps TRBD2 (5 bases). The germline V gene has CDR1 LGHNA and CDR2 YNFKEQ. The CDR3 covers 18 residues. Trimming removed 0 bases at V and 1 base at J, with 15 bases between. CDR3 DNA sequence: TGTGCCAGCAGCCAAGATGTCCCCTACGGGATGAACACCGGGGAGCTGTTTTTT. Protein sequence: CASSQDVPYGMNTGELFF.

This clonotype was detected many times. The CDR3 loop is CASSISTDYTNTEAFF. The CDR3 coding sequence is TGTGCCAGTAGTATATCGACAGACTACACCAACACTGAAGCTTTCTTT. This chain uses TRBV19 with TRBJ1-1; TRBD1 might be the D (5 bases). The CDR3 contains 16 residues. V gave up 2 bases and J gave up 2 bases, with 15 bases separating them. CDR1 is LNHDA, CDR2 SQIVND, per germline (reference sequence).

The CDR3 here is CATSGPSGTGELFF. CDR3 coding DNA: TGTGCCACCAGTGGCCCCTCGGGCACCGGGGAGCTGTTTTTT. This chain links TRBV24-1 with TRBJ2-2, with unresolved D. Trimming removed 5 bases at V and 4 bases at J, with 10 bases between. This CDR3 comprises 14 residues. The germline V gene encodes CDR1 KGHDR and CDR2 SFDVKD.

This chain joins TRBV11-2 and TRBJ2-5, with 16 bases fitting TRBD2. V lost 0 bases and J lost 5; bases outside the gene matches: 9. The CDR3 totals 19 residues. The V gene's germline CDR1 is SGHAT and CDR2 FQNNGV. Here the CDR3 reads CASSLEGGTSGRAYETQYF. The CDR3 region has the DNA TGTGCCAGCAGCTTAGAGGGAGGGACTAGCGGGAGGGCCTATGAGACCCAGTACTTC.

The table lists this clonotype with many counts. The V call is TRBV6-2 or TRBV6-3, the J call TRBJ1-1; possibly TRBD1 for D (5 bases). The CDR3 covers 18 residues. The germline CDR1 and CDR2 sequences are MNHEY and SVGEGT. V lost 0 bases and J lost 3, with 20 bases in between. The CDR3 loop is CASSYSGQGRKLDTEAFF. The CDR3 DNA follows: TGTGCCAGCAGTTACTCGGGGCAGGGCCGGAAACTGGACACTGAAGCTTTCTTT.

This clonotype was detected many times. The rearrangement uses TRBV7-2 and TRBJ2-7; D uncertain. This CDR3 contains 11 residues. Per the germline V gene, CDR1 is SGHTA and CDR2 is FQGNSA. V was pared by 3 bases and J by 6 bases, with 6 bases between. DNA of the CDR3: TGTGCCAGCAGCTTCAAAGGCGAGCAGTACTTC. Translating gives CASSFKGEQYF. The complete variable domain, with remaining parts taken from reference TRBV7-2 and TRBJ2-7, reads GAGVSQSPSNKVTEKGKDVELRCDPISGHTALYWYRQSLGQGLEFLIYFQGNSAPDKSGLPSDRFSAERTGGSVSTLTIQRTQQEDSAVYLCASSFKGEQYFGPGTRLTVT.

The chain is built from TRBV9 and TRBJ1-3; D possibly corresponds to TRBD1 (5 bases). This CDR3 has 13 amino acids. From germline, CDR1 is SGDLS and CDR2 YYNGEE. V lost 4 bases, J lost 3 bases, and 8 bases lay in between. The CDR3 protein is CASSSTGGNTIYF. The CDR3 nucleotides read TGTGCCAGCAGCTCCACAGGTGGAAACACCATATATTTT.

This clonotype was seen a handful of times. This chain links TRBV24-1 with TRBJ2-2; D is perhaps TRBD1 (5 bases). The V gene lost 7 bases and the J gene lost 4 bases, with 9 bases spanning the gap. CDR3 length equals 13 residues. In germline, CDR1 is KGHDR, CDR2 SFDVKD. Here the CDR3 DNA reads TGTGCCACCAGGCCCCAGGGCACCGGGGAGCTGTTTTTT. Translation: CATRPQGTGELFF.

The table lists this clonotype with many counts. The rearrangement links TRBV6-2 or TRBV6-3 to TRBJ1-1, with 12 bases fitting TRBD1. The CDR3 sequence is 17 residues long. The ends lost 2 bases at V and 0 bases at J; junction bases unmatched: 4. Per the germline V gene, CDR1 is MNHEY and CDR2 is SVGEGT. The CDR3 loop is CASSYAWDRGLNTEAFF. As DNA, the CDR3 is TGTGCCAGCAGTTACGCGTGGGACAGGGGGCTGAACACTGAAGCTTTCTTT.

The chain links TRBV5-1 to TRBJ2-3; TRBD1 might be the D (6 bases). The CDR3 runs 15 residues. V was pared by 5 bases and J by 2 bases, with 15 bases between. Germline V gene data show CDR1 as SGHRS and CDR2 as YFSETQ. The CDR3 loop reads CASRPSGDNTDTQYF. The CDR3 nucleotides read TGCGCCAGCAGACCGTCAGGGGACAACACAGATACGCAGTATTTT.

Comment on this clonotype: Possible read error: a much larger clone is one base away. This chain joins TRBV7-2 and TRBJ1-6; no definite D call. Per the germline V gene, CDR1 is SGHTA and CDR2 is FQGNSA. The CDR3 has 15 residues. The CDR3 here is CANSLANRRNSPLHF. CDR3 nucleotides: TGTGCCAACAGCTTAGCGAACCGACGAAATTCACCCCTCCACTTT.